This is a list of T cell receptor beta chains from one sample in a study of control samples from healthy donors and cancer patients. Repertoires were generated with immunoSEQ multiplex PCR, while TCRdb's copy carries only in-frame clones and drops some. The repertoire holds 150,000 to 200,000 clones, 85% to 90% seen once, with 1.2% to 1.5% in the top ten. The source material was blood. The receptors were gathered from a woman in her fifties or sixties in good health. Both conserved end residues are part of each CDR3. The order of the fields is CDR3 protein, CDR3 DNA, V gene, J gene, D gene, clone size. D genes are given only for firm matches. Size is omitted from some rows. Given values are once, few, many or a class for expanded clones.

cdr3_aa: CASSLYGGPTDTQYF
cdr3_nt: TGTGCCAGCAGTTTGTACGGGGGCCCTACAGATACGCAGTATTTT
v_call: TRBV27
j_call: TRBJ2-3
d_call: .
clone_size: .

cdr3_aa: CASSLDLGGLIYYEQYF
cdr3_nt: TGTGCCAGCAGCTTAGATCTTGGGGGGCTAATTTACTACGAGCAGTACTTC
v_call: TRBV7-9
j_call: TRBJ2-7
d_call: .
clone_size: once

cdr3_aa: CASSLLDRPSGNTIYF
cdr3_nt: TGTGCCAGCAGCTTACTCGACAGACCCTCTGGAAACACCATATATTTT
v_call: TRBV11-1
j_call: TRBJ1-3
d_call: .
clone_size: .

cdr3_aa: CAWSARQANQPQHF
cdr3_nt: TGTGCCTGGAGTGCCCGACAGGCGAATCAGCCCCAGCATTTT
v_call: TRBV30
j_call: TRBJ1-5
d_call: .
clone_size: .

cdr3_aa: CASSFRDRGVGEQYF
cdr3_nt: TGTGCCAGCAGTTTCCGGGACAGGGGCGTCGGCGAGCAGTACTTC
v_call: TRBV11-2
j_call: TRBJ2-7
d_call: TRBD1
clone_size: once

cdr3_aa: CASSILDSNTGELFF
cdr3_nt: TGTGCCAGCAGTATCCTGGACTCGAACACCGGGGAGCTGTTTTTT
v_call: TRBV6-6
j_call: TRBJ2-2
d_call: .
clone_size: .

cdr3_aa: CASSYTRQGGLEGYTF
cdr3_nt: TGTGCCAGCAGTTACACCCGACAGGGTGGTCTGGAGGGCTACACCTTC
v_call: TRBV6-2/TRBV6-3
j_call: TRBJ1-2
d_call: TRBD1
clone_size: .

cdr3_aa: CASSQEGSRFGNTIYF
cdr3_nt: TGCGCCAGCAGCCAAGAAGGGAGTCGGTTTGGAAACACCATATATTTT
v_call: TRBV4-1
j_call: TRBJ1-3
d_call: .
clone_size: .

cdr3_aa: CASHGTYSNQPQHF
cdr3_nt: TGTGCCTCGCACGGGACATATAGCAATCAGCCCCAGCATTTT
v_call: TRBV24-1
j_call: TRBJ1-5
d_call: .
clone_size: .

cdr3_aa: CSASGGRSSYEQYF
cdr3_nt: TGCAGTGCTAGTGGGGGACGGAGCTCCTACGAGCAGTACTTC
v_call: TRBV20-1
j_call: TRBJ2-7
d_call: .
clone_size: .

cdr3_aa: CASNGGRNQPQHF
cdr3_nt: TGTGCCAGCAACGGGGGTAGAAATCAGCCCCAGCATTTT
v_call: TRBV2
j_call: TRBJ1-5
d_call: .
clone_size: .

cdr3_aa: CASSQDLLAGSYNSPLHF
cdr3_nt: TGCGCCAGCAGCCAAGATCTTTTGGCAGGTTCCTATAATTCACCCCTCCACTTT
v_call: TRBV4-3
j_call: TRBJ1-6
d_call: .
clone_size: .

cdr3_aa: CASMDRGLADTQYF
cdr3_nt: TGCGCCAGTATGGACAGGGGGCTGGCAGATACGCAGTATTTT
v_call: TRBV5-1
j_call: TRBJ2-3
d_call: TRBD1
clone_size: .

cdr3_aa: CASTADRGTQYF
cdr3_nt: TGTGCCAGCACGGCGGACCGAGGGACCCAGTACTTC
v_call: TRBV21-1
j_call: TRBJ2-5
d_call: .
clone_size: .

cdr3_aa: CASSRSVGGSGNTIYF
cdr3_nt: TGTGCCAGTAGTAGGAGCGTGGGGGGCTCTGGAAACACCATATATTTT
v_call: TRBV19
j_call: TRBJ1-3
d_call: .
clone_size: .

cdr3_aa: CASSRPGQAFYGYTF
cdr3_nt: TGTGCCAGCAGTCGACCAGGACAGGCCTTCTATGGCTACACCTTC
v_call: TRBV28
j_call: TRBJ1-2
d_call: TRBD1
clone_size: once

cdr3_aa: CASSPRQGYGYTF
cdr3_nt: TGTGCCAGCAGCCCTCGGCAGGGCTATGGCTACACCTTC
v_call: TRBV3-1/TRBV3-2
j_call: TRBJ1-2
d_call: .
clone_size: few

cdr3_aa: CSASLGYNEKLFF
cdr3_nt: TGCAGTGCTAGTCTGGGCTACAATGAAAAACTGTTTTTT
v_call: TRBV20-1
j_call: TRBJ1-4
d_call: .
clone_size: .

cdr3_aa: CATSSGTPNTGELFF
cdr3_nt: TGTGCCACCAGTTCCGGGACTCCGAACACCGGGGAGCTGTTTTTT
v_call: TRBV24-1
j_call: TRBJ2-2
d_call: .
clone_size: .

cdr3_aa: CASSRKFSYEQYF
cdr3_nt: TGTGCCAGTAGTAGGAAGTTCTCCTACGAGCAGTACTTC
v_call: TRBV19
j_call: TRBJ2-7
d_call: .
clone_size: .

cdr3_aa: CASSLGTDEKLFF
cdr3_nt: TGTGCCAGCAGCCTAGGGACCGATGAAAAACTGTTTTTT
v_call: TRBV7-7
j_call: TRBJ1-4
d_call: .
clone_size: .

cdr3_aa: CASSALQDTGELFF
cdr3_nt: TGTGCCAGCAGTGCACTTCAGGACACCGGGGAGCTGTTTTTT
v_call: TRBV9
j_call: TRBJ2-2
d_call: .
clone_size: .

cdr3_aa: CASSLAGPQKAFF
cdr3_nt: TGTGCCAGCAGCTTGGCGGGGCCTCAGAAAGCTTTCTTT
v_call: TRBV12-3/TRBV12-4
j_call: TRBJ1-1
d_call: .
clone_size: once

cdr3_aa: CASSFGTPGPYEQYF
cdr3_nt: TGTGCCAGCAGCTTCGGGACCCCGGGCCCCTACGAGCAGTACTTC
v_call: TRBV5-4
j_call: TRBJ2-7
d_call: .
clone_size: .